This T cell receptor (beta chain) emerged from a study of OX40 agonist ivuxolimab in advanced cancers. TCRdb keeps only in-frame clones here, not all; method: immunoSEQ multiplex PCR. The sample comprises over 45,000 clones, about 76% of which are singletons, and about 1.2% rests with the top ten. This CDR3 comprises 13 residues. The germline V gene has CDR1 SGHRS and CDR2 YFSETQ. V lost 3 bases, J lost 0 bases, and 5 bases lay in between. The chain recombines TRBV5-1 with TRBJ2-3; D not resolved. The sequencing used CD4+ or CD8+ T cells sorted from blood, collected in a trial of the OX40 agonist ivuxolimab. This sequence was found in an adult with an advanced solid tumor such as melanoma, head and neck, liver or kidney cancer. Written as DNA, the CDR3 is TGCGCCAGCAGCTCGGGTAGCACAGATACGCAGTATTTT. Protein product: CASSSGSTDTQYF.